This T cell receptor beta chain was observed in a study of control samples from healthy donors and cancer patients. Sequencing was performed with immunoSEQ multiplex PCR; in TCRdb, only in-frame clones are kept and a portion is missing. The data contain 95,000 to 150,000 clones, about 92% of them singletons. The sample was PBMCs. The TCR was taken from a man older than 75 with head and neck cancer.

CDR3 sequence reads: CAWEGQGIETQYF. The CDR3 DNA is TGTGCCTGGGAGGGACAGGGAATAGAGACCCAGTACTTC. V usage is TRBV30 and J usage is TRBJ2-5; 9 nucleotides line up with TRBD1. Germline-derived CDR1 and CDR2 are GTSNPN and SVGIG (reference sequence). This CDR3 region has 13 residues. The ends lost 5 bases at V and 4 bases at J; junction bases unmatched: 5.